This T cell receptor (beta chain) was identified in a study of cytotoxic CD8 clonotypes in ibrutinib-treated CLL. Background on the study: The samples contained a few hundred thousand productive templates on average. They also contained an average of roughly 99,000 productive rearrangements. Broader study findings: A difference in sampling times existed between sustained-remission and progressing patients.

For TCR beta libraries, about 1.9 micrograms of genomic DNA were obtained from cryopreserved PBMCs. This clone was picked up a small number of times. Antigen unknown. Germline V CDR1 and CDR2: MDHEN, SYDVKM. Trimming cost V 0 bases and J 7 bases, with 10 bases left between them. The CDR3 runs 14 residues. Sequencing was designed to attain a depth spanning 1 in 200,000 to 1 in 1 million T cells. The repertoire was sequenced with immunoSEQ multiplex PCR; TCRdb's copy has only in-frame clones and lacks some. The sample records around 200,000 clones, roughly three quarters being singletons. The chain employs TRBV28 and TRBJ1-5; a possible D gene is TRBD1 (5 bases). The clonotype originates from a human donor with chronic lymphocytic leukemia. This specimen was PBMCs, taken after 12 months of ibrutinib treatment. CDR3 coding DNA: TGTGCCAGCAGTTTATGGGGCAGGGAACAGCCCCAGCATTTT. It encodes CASSLWGREQPQHF.